A single sample is the source of the 32 T cell receptor beta chains below, sequenced in a study of blood T cell repertoires in COVID-19. This table comes from immunoSEQ multiplex PCR, and its TCRdb copy is limited to in-frame clones, with some not included. Of 200,000 or so clones listed, around 80% are singletons. Material: peripheral blood. The receptors were gathered from a human donor with acute or convalescent COVID-19. The donor label of this sample is uncertain.

This clone has just a few counts. The V gene is TRBV30, the J gene TRBJ2-7; tentatively, D is TRBD1 (6 bases). Germline loops: CDR1 GTSNPN, CDR2 SVGIG (reference sequence). Trimming removed 5 bases from V and 7 bases from J, with 12 bases in between. The CDR3 totals 11 residues. The CDR3 DNA reads TGTGCCTGGGCCACAGGGAGAGAGCAGTACTTC. Translating gives CAWATGREQYF.

This clone was counted only a few times. The V call is TRBV5-1, the J call TRBJ1-1, with D possibly being TRBD1 (5 bases). Germline assignment: CDR1 SGHRS and CDR2 YFSETQ. The V end lost 2 bases, the J end lost 5 bases, and 19 bases lay between the germline ends. The CDR3 consists of 16 residues. The CDR3 sequence is CASSFSGSPFGTEAFF. In DNA, the CDR3 is TGCGCCAGCAGCTTCTCAGGGTCCCCCTTTGGAACTGAAGCTTTCTTT. Drawing the rest from reference TRBV5-1 and TRBJ1-1, the complete variable domain is KAGVTQTPRYLIKTRGQQVTLSCSPISGHRSVSWYQQTPGQGLQFLFEYFSETQRNKGNFPGRFSGRQFSNSRSEMNVSTLELGDSALYLCASSFSGSPFGTEAFFGQGTRLTVV.

The chain uses TRBV30 and TRBJ1-4; TRBD1 agrees at 7 bases. V was clipped by 0 bases and J by 7 bases; unmatched bases: 8. Germline CDR1 GTSNPN, CDR2 SVGIG (reference sequence). This CDR3 region has 15 residues. The CDR3 bases are TGTGCCTGGAGTGTACCCGGGACAGCCTTTGAAAAACTGTTTTTT. It is translated as CAWSVPGTAFEKLFF.

The chain has TRBV5-4 and TRBJ2-1; a weak D match, TRBD2 (5 bases). Germline-derived CDR1 and CDR2 are SGHNT and YYREEE (reference sequence). Trimming took 0 bases from V and 5 from J, leaving 6 bases between them. This CDR3 is built from 13 residues. CDR3 DNA sequence: TGTGCCAGCAGCTTGGCAGCGGACAATGAGCAGTTCTTC. It is translated as CASSLAADNEQFF.

V gene TRBV7-2 combines with J gene TRBJ2-5; 16 bases are a match to TRBD2. The CDR3 length is 17 residues. Per the germline V gene, CDR1 is SGHTA and CDR2 is FQGNSA. Trimming removed 4 bases from V and 5 bases from J; junction bases left unmatched: 7. The CDR3 region has the DNA TGTGCCAGCAGCTCCCCGGGACTAGCGGGAGGGGCGGAGACCCAGTACTTC. It encodes CASSSPGLAGGAETQYF.

The rearrangement links TRBV5-1 to TRBJ2-7; 8 bases are shared with TRBD2. Germline V lookup: CDR1 SGHRS, CDR2 YFSETQ. Trimming at V came to 3 bases and at J to 7 bases, leaving 18 bases not matched to a gene. The CDR3 totals 17 residues. CDR3 coding DNA: TGCGCCAGCAGCTGGAGGATCACGGGACTAGAATTGAGGGAGCAGTACTTC. It translates to CASSWRITGLELREQYF.

This rearrangement joins TRBV27 to TRBJ1-6; 9 bases are a match to TRBD1. After removal of 5 bases from V and 4 bases from J, the junction contained 3 bases not matched to a gene. CDR1 is MNHEY and CDR2 is SMNVEV in the germline V gene (reference sequence). The CDR3 runs 15 residues. The CDR3 sequence is CASSPDRGYNSPLHF. In DNA form, the CDR3 reads TGTGCCAGCAGTCCGGACAGGGGATATAATTCACCCCTCCACTTT.

This chain uses TRBV7-2 with TRBJ2-5, with TRBD2 identical over 8 bases. The germline CDR1 and CDR2 sequences are SGHTA and FQGNSA. V shed 2 bases, J shed 7 bases, and the junction held 6 bases outside the gene matches. The length of the CDR3 is 14 residues. CDR3 DNA: TGTGCCAGCAGCTTAAGCGGGGGCAAGATGACCCAGTACTTC. It codes for CASSLSGGKMTQYF. Variable domain in full (rest from reference TRBV7-2 and TRBJ2-5): GAGVSQSPSNKVTEKGKDVELRCDPISGHTALYWYRQSLGQGLEFLIYFQGNSAPDKSGLPSDRFSAERTGGSVSTLTIQRTQQEDSAVYLCASSLSGGKMTQYFGPGTRLLVL.

The genes are TRBV7-2 and TRBJ2-1; D possibly corresponds to TRBD2 (6 bases). CDR3 length: 15 amino acids. Per germline, CDR1 SGHTA and CDR2 FQGNSA. Trimming cost V 5 bases and J 7 bases, with 18 bases left between them. DNA of the CDR3: TGTGCCAGCAGCAACGACCCGTCGGGGGTAAATGAGCAGTTCTTC. Its translation is CASSNDPSGVNEQFF.

This clone was detected once. The chain joins TRBV9 to TRBJ2-1; 8 bases map to TRBD2. With 4 bases clipped from V and 7 bases from J, the junction kept 13 bases outside the gene matches. The CDR3 length is 16 residues. In germline, CDR1 is SGDLS, CDR2 YYNGEE. The CDR3 DNA follows: TGTGCCAGCAGCCCCAGCGGGGGAGGTAGTTGGAATGAGCAGTTCTTC. This translates into CASSPSGGGSWNEQFF.

The chain has TRBV5-4 and TRBJ2-7, with 14 positions matching TRBD2. CDR1 and CDR2 (germline): SGHNT, YYREEE (reference sequence). V lost 4 bases, J lost 5 bases, and 8 bases stayed unmatched. The CDR3 sequence is 16 residues long. The DNA for the CDR3 is TGTGCCAGCAGCGCTCCGGGACTAGCGGGAGCCCACGAGCAGTACTTC. Amino acid sequence: CASSAPGLAGAHEQYF.

This chain uses TRBV5-1 with TRBJ2-6; TRBD1 matches at 7 bases. V lost 5 bases and J lost 4; bases outside the gene matches: 3. From germline, CDR1 is SGHRS and CDR2 YFSETQ. This CDR3 is built from 14 residues. The CDR3 here is CASSTGAGANVLTF. The CDR3 bases are TGCGCCAGCAGTACAGGGGCAGGGGCCAACGTCCTGACTTTC. The complete variable domain, with remaining parts taken from reference TRBV5-1 and TRBJ2-6, reads KAGVTQTPRYLIKTRGQQVTLSCSPISGHRSVSWYQQTPGQGLQFLFEYFSETQRNKGNFPGRFSGRQFSNSRSEMNVSTLELGDSALYLCASSTGAGANVLTFGAGSRLTVL.

This clone was counted only a few times. The chain uses TRBV7-2 and TRBJ1-2; 8 bases line up with TRBD1. This CDR3 contains 16 residues. Trimming at V came to 2 bases and at J to 7 bases, leaving 12 bases not matched to a gene. CDR1 and CDR2 (germline): SGHTA, FQGNSA. CDR3 protein: CASSLYSRAGGFGYTF. DNA for the CDR3: TGTGCCAGCAGCTTATATTCGCGTGCAGGGGGCTTTGGCTACACCTTC.

This clone occurred once. The chain uses TRBV5-6 and TRBJ2-7, with 8 bases aligning to TRBD1. There are 13 residues in the CDR3. CDR1 is SGHDT and CDR2 is YYEEEE in the germline V gene. With 0 bases clipped from V and 6 bases from J, the junction kept 2 bases outside the gene matches. The CDR3 coding sequence is TGTGCCAGCAGCTTGGCCGGGACAGGCGAGCAGTACTTC. Residues: CASSLAGTGEQYF.

The CDR3 DNA is TGTGCCACCAGTGATGGAGCGGGAGATGGGACAGATACGCAGTATTTT. Translation: CATSDGAGDGTDTQYF. The genes are TRBV24-1 and TRBJ2-3; 8 bases line up with TRBD2. The CDR3 is made up of 16 amino acids. Trimming cost V 3 bases and J 3 bases; bases outside gene matches: 7. Germline V CDR1 and CDR2: KGHDR, SFDVKD.

The J gene is TRBJ1-5, the V gene TRBV7-2; D is uncertain. In germline, CDR1 is SGHTA, CDR2 FQGNSA. Trimming removed 10 bases at V and 0 bases at J, with 13 bases between. The length of the CDR3 is 14 residues. The CDR3 nucleotides read TGTGCCACCGGGAGGTCGGGTAGCAATCAGCCCCAGCATTTT. The encoded protein is CATGRSGSNQPQHF.

J is TRBJ2-7 and V is TRBV7-8, with D possibly being TRBD2 (5 bases). Germline lookup yields CDR1 SGHVS and CDR2 FQNEAQ. The ends were cut back, 3 bases at V and 3 bases at J, with 12 bases in the middle. CDR3 length equals 14 residues. The DNA for the CDR3 is TGTGCCAGCAGCTTCCTCGAGCGGAACTACGAGCAGTACTTC. Translating gives CASSFLERNYEQYF.

The chain couples TRBV5-1 to TRBJ1-2, with a tentative D call TRBD1 (6 bases). The V gene's germline CDR1 is SGHRS and CDR2 YFSETQ. V lost 0 bases to trimming and J lost 8 bases, with 11 bases between them. The CDR3 loop spans 13 amino acids. The DNA for the CDR3 is TGCGCCAGCAGCTTGGATCAGGGGCTAGGCTACACCTTC. It yields the protein CASSLDQGLGYTF.

V is TRBV7-8 and J is TRBJ1-4; D may be TRBD1 (5 bases). This CDR3 region has 14 residues. Germline-derived CDR1 and CDR2 are SGHVS and FQNEAQ. Trimming stripped 5 bases from V and 7 bases from J, with 14 bases between. The CDR3 DNA reads as TGTGCCAGCAGCCGAGAGGGGAGGGGTGAAAAACTGTTTTTT. Protein: CASSREGRGEKLFF.

This clone was detected a few times. V and J are TRBV2 and TRBJ1-5; 7 positions agree with TRBD1. V was clipped by 7 bases and J by 0 bases; unmatched bases: 6. Germline lookup yields CDR1 SNHLY and CDR2 FYNNEI. The CDR3 has 15 residues. The chain's CDR3 is CASKSGTDSNQPQHF. DNA of the CDR3: TGTGCCAGCAAATCCGGGACAGATAGCAATCAGCCCCAGCATTTT.

The chain joins TRBV6-5 to TRBJ1-1; no firm D call. The CDR3 has 16 amino acids. CDR1 is MNHEY, CDR2 SVGAGI, per germline. V was clipped by 3 bases and J by 0 bases, with 14 bases between them. This CDR3 is CASSYRVLAMNTEAFF. The CDR3 DNA reads as TGTGCCAGCAGTTATCGGGTTCTGGCCATGAACACTGAAGCTTTCTTT.

The gene calls are TRBV7-9 and TRBJ2-7; the match to TRBD1 covers 7 bases. Per germline, CDR1 SEHNR and CDR2 FQNEAQ (reference sequence). The J segment lost 0 bases and the V segment lost 5 bases, leaving 10 bases of the junction unmatched. The CDR3 is 16 residues long. CDR3 bases: TGTGCCAGCAGCGTCATTAGGACAGGTTCCTCCTACGAGCAGTACTTC. As protein: CASSVIRTGSSYEQYF.

The chain links TRBV2 to TRBJ2-7, with D possibly TRBD1 on 6 matching bases. The CDR3 totals 12 residues. V dropped 11 bases and J dropped 1 base, with 12 bases sitting between them. Germline CDR1 reads SNHLY; CDR2 reads FYNNEI. The CDR3 loop is CAFDRSSYEQYF. DNA for the CDR3: TGTGCCTTTGACAGGTCTTCCTACGAGCAGTACTTC.

Worth noting for this clone: The sample has other DNA sequences that encode this CDR3 too. V and J are TRBV7-2 and TRBJ1-2; D unclear. Germline V gene lookup returns CDR1 SGHTA and CDR2 FQGNSA. V was trimmed by 1 base and J by 2 bases, leaving 5 bases between them. This CDR3 is 13 amino acids long. Here the CDR3 reads CASSLGRNYGYTF. The CDR3, as DNA: TGTGCCAGCAGCTTAGGCAGGAACTATGGCTACACCTTC.

The chain is built from TRBV10-2 and TRBJ2-1; maybe TRBD2 (5 bases). There are 12 residues in the CDR3. Germline V gene data show CDR1 as WSHSY and CDR2 as SAAADI. V lost 7 bases to trimming and J lost 3 bases, with 7 bases between them. Written as DNA, the CDR3 is TGCGCCAGCACTAGCTACTACAATGAGCAGTTCTTC. Translated: CASTSYYNEQFF.

The chain recombines TRBV9 with TRBJ1-2; 7 bases fit TRBD1. CDR3 length: 14 residues. V trimming: 8 bases; J trimming: 6 bases; junction bases outside the gene matches: 13. Germline V gene sequence: CDR1 SGDLS, CDR2 YYNGEE. The CDR3 DNA is TGTGCCAGTTCAACCTCGGGAGGGGGCAATGGCTACACCTTC. Translation: CASSTSGGGNGYTF.

This chain uses TRBV24-1 with TRBJ2-2; 13 bases line up with TRBD2. The germline gives CDR1 KGHDR, CDR2 SFDVKD. This CDR3 spans 15 amino acids. After removal of 9 bases from V and 5 bases from J, the junction contained 5 bases not matched to a gene. CDR3 in amino acids: CATGLAGVSTGELFF. CDR3 nucleotides: TGTGCCACCGGACTAGCGGGAGTTAGTACCGGGGAGCTGTTTTTT.

This chain connects TRBV6-2 or TRBV6-3 to TRBJ1-2, with a tentative D call TRBD1 (5 bases). The CDR3 contains 14 residues. V dropped 0 bases and J dropped 6 bases, with 11 bases sitting between them. CDR1 is MNHEY, CDR2 SVGEGT, per germline. In DNA form, the CDR3 reads TGTGCCAGCAGTTACTCTAGGACATCCCATGGCTACACCTTC. Protein sequence: CASSYSRTSHGYTF.

The V call is TRBV25-1, the J call TRBJ2-1; weak D call: TRBD2 (5 bases). This CDR3 has 14 residues. Trimming left V 2 bases short and J 6 bases short, with 11 bases between. Germline V gene lookup returns CDR1 MGHDK and CDR2 SYGVNS. CDR3 coding DNA: TGTGCCAGCAGTGAAGTGAGAAGCGGCAATGAGCAGTTCTTC. Protein: CASSEVRSGNEQFF. The variable domain in full, completed from reference TRBV25-1 and TRBJ2-1, reads EADIYQTPRYLVIGTGKKITLECSQTMGHDKMYWYQQDPGMELHLIHYSYGVNSTEKGDLSSESTVSRIRTEHFPLTLESARPSHTSQYLCASSEVRSGNEQFFGPGTRLTVL.

V and J are TRBV4-2 and TRBJ1-1; D call uncertain. V lost 5 bases, J lost 1 base, and 17 bases lay in between. Germline CDR1 and CDR2: LGHNA and YNFKEQ. This CDR3 region has 16 residues. CDR3 sequence (DNA): TGTGCCAGCAGCTCAACCAACCTGGCCCGGAACACTGAAGCTTTCTTT. Amino acids: CASSSTNLARNTEAFF.

V gene TRBV7-9 combines with J gene TRBJ1-4, with TRBD1 matching 9 bases. From germline, CDR1 is SEHNR and CDR2 FQNEAQ (reference sequence). With V trimmed by 4 bases and J by 1 base, 13 bases remained unmatched. This CDR3 has 19 amino acids. The CDR3 protein is CASSSKVTGGTGTNEKLFF. For the CDR3, the DNA is TGTGCCAGCAGCTCGAAGGTGACAGGGGGAACGGGAACTAATGAAAAACTGTTTTTT.

The chain combines TRBV27 with TRBJ2-1; 8 bases match TRBD2. CDR1 and CDR2 from the germline V gene are MNHEY and SMNVEV (reference sequence). The CDR3 covers 17 residues. V lost 5 bases to trimming and J lost 6 bases; unmatched junction nucleotides: 15. CDR3 residues: CASSLRATGLGGNEQFF. The DNA for the CDR3 is TGTGCCAGCAGTCTAAGAGCCACGGGACTAGGCGGCAATGAGCAGTTCTTC.